Following are 10 T cell receptor beta chains from one sample sequenced in a study of blood T cell repertoires in COVID-19. Generated by immunoSEQ multiplex PCR, the TCRdb table keeps only in-frame clones and is missing some. The data hold around 100,000 clones, with about 91% observed a single time. Source material: peripheral blood. Source of these receptors: a human donor in a cohort sampled during active COVID-19.

The genes are TRBV19 and TRBJ2-1, with 7 bases that match TRBD2. The ends lost 5 bases at V and 2 bases at J; junction bases unmatched: 6. This CDR3 comprises 15 residues. Germline V CDR1 and CDR2: LNHDA, SQIVND (reference sequence). CDR3 DNA sequence: TGTGCCAGTAGTCAACCGGGACTAACCTACAATGAGCAGTTCTTC. Translation: CASSQPGLTYNEQFF. The full variable domain, in which reference TRBV19 and TRBJ2-1 provide the parts outside the CDR3, is DGGITQSPKYLFRKEGQNVTLSCEQNLNHDAMYWYRQDPGQGLRLIYYSQIVNDFQKGDIAEGYSVSREKKESFPLTVTSAQKNPTAFYLCASSQPGLTYNEQFFGPGTRLTVL.

The sample holds a few counts of this clone. The chain has TRBV3-1 (or the pseudogene TRBV3-2) and TRBJ1-2; TRBD1 is a possible D gene (5 bases). The CDR3 contains 13 residues. V gave up 5 bases and J gave up 2 bases, with 9 bases separating them. Looked up from germline, CDR1 is LGHDT and CDR2 is YNNKEL (reference sequence). In DNA form, the CDR3 reads TGTGCCAGCAGCTGGGGGAGGAACTATGGCTACACCTTC. Translated: CASSWGRNYGYTF.

The J gene is TRBJ2-7, the V gene TRBV11-2, with a weak D call TRBD1 (6 bases). The CDR3 length is 13 residues. The germline V gene encodes CDR1 SGHAT and CDR2 FQNNGV. V lost 5 bases and J lost 7, with 15 bases in between. In DNA, the CDR3 is TGTGCCAGCAGCCCGGCAGGGGTTAGGGAGCAGTACTTC. It specifies CASSPAGVREQYF.

The chain links TRBV5-4 to TRBJ1-1; D remains ambiguous. The CDR3 is 12 residues long. Germline V gene sequence: CDR1 SGHNT, CDR2 YYREEE (reference sequence). V was pared by 2 bases and J by 5 bases, with 7 bases between. The CDR3, as DNA: TGTGCCAGCAGCTTCGGAGGGACTGAAGCTTTCTTT. Protein product: CASSFGGTEAFF.

This clone was counted once. In nucleotides, the CDR3 is TGCGCCAGCAGCCAAGAACTAGCGGGGGGGCCGGAGCAGTTCTTC. Protein sequence: CASSQELAGGPEQFF. The V call is TRBV4-1, the J call TRBJ2-1; 13 bases match TRBD2. The CDR3 totals 15 residues. Germline CDR1 and CDR2: MGHRA and YSYEKL. The trim removed 0 bases at V and 10 bases at J, leaving 3 bases unmatched.

The V and J genes are TRBV6-2 or TRBV6-3 and TRBJ2-1; 10 bases fit TRBD2. Germline CDR1 and CDR2: MNHEY and SVGEGT. This CDR3 comprises 14 residues. Germline trimming cut 4 bases from V and 13 bases from J; bases unmatched to any gene: 10. The DNA for the CDR3 is TGTGCCAGCAGTTCCCCGCCCGCTAGCGGGGGACAGTTCTTC. Protein sequence: CASSSPPASGGQFF.

The chain couples TRBV3-1 (or the pseudogene TRBV3-2) to TRBJ1-3; D is uncertain. The germline V gene encodes CDR1 LGHDT and CDR2 YNNKEL (reference sequence). The CDR3 contains 12 residues. With 1 base removed from V and 6 bases from J, the gap between germline ends came to 4 bases. CDR3 coding DNA: TGTGCCAGCAGCCAAGTCCAAAACACCATATATTTT. Encoded protein: CASSQVQNTIYF.

For the CDR3, the DNA is TGCAGCGTTGAATGGCGGGGGCGGTATACAGATACGCAGTATTTT. Amino acids: CSVEWRGRYTDTQYF. The V call is TRBV29-1, the J call TRBJ2-3, with a weak D call TRBD2 (7 bases). V was trimmed by 2 bases and J by 3 bases, leaving 15 bases between them. This CDR3 contains 15 residues. Looked up from germline, CDR1 is SQVTM and CDR2 is ANQGSEA.

The rearrangement uses TRBV19 and TRBJ2-7; no clear D. V dropped 1 base and J dropped 0 bases, with 13 bases sitting between them. Germline assignment: CDR1 LNHDA and CDR2 SQIVND (reference sequence). There are 16 residues in the CDR3. As DNA, the CDR3 is TGTGCCAGTAGTATAGCTTCCCCTACGAGCTCCTACGAGCAGTACTTC. Protein product: CASSIASPTSSYEQYF.

In its sample, this clone was seen once. The same CDR3 is also encoded by other DNA sequences in this sample. V and J are TRBV7-2 and TRBJ2-5; maybe TRBD2 (7 bases). CDR3 length: 15 amino acids. V was trimmed by 1 base and J by 1 base, leaving 10 bases between them. Germline assignment: CDR1 SGHTA and CDR2 FQGNSA. CDR3 bases: TGTGCCAGCAGCTTAGGCGGGGGCCCCCAAGAGACCCAGTACTTC. This encodes CASSLGGGPQETQYF.